Following are 20 T cell receptor beta chains from one sample sequenced in a study of PD-1 blockade in classical Hodgkin lymphoma. Time point indicated: newly diagnosed, previously untreated cHL patient sample. Libraries were prepared by immunoSEQ multiplex PCR; TCRdb keeps only in-frame clonotypes and omits some of them. The top ten hold roughly 2.6% of the sample, which has 70,000 or so clones, 93% seen once. Material for sequencing was peripheral blood mononuclear cells (PBMCs). The receptors come from a human donor with classical Hodgkin lymphoma.

This clone was counted a single time. The CDR3 here is CASSRGRQEGQPQHF. DNA for the CDR3: TGTGCCAGTAGTCGCGGGAGGCAGGAAGGCCAGCCCCAGCATTTT. V gene TRBV19 combines with J gene TRBJ1-5; D is uncertain. Trimming cost V 5 bases and J 7 bases, with 18 bases left between them. Germline CDR1 is LNHDA and CDR2 is SQIVND (reference sequence). The CDR3 length is 15 residues.

The rearrangement links TRBV5-1 to TRBJ1-3; D is undetermined. From germline, CDR1 is SGHRS and CDR2 YFSETQ. Trimming shortened V by 1 base and J by 0 bases, and 8 bases separated the two germline ends. The CDR3 is 15 amino acids. CDR3 nucleotide sequence: TGCGCCAGCAGCTTGTTAGCAGGCTCTGGAAACACCATATATTTT. Translation gives CASSLLAGSGNTIYF.

The gene calls are TRBV4-3 and TRBJ1-6, with 7 bases matching TRBD1. The J segment lost 7 bases and the V segment lost 2 bases, leaving 8 bases of the junction unmatched. This CDR3 is built from 16 residues. CDR1 is LGHNA, CDR2 YSLEER, per germline. CDR3 bases: TGCGCCAGCAGCCAATCGTACAGGGGTCCGAATTCACCCCTCCACTTT. Its translation: CASSQSYRGPNSPLHF.

This clone was counted between two and nine times. The V gene is TRBV7-9, the J gene TRBJ1-6; 8 nucleotides agree with TRBD1. Germline V CDR1 and CDR2: SEHNR, FQNEAQ (reference sequence). Trimming removed 5 bases from V and 7 bases from J; junction bases left unmatched: 7. The CDR3 contains 15 residues. CDR3 nucleotides: TGTGCCAGCAGCCTCCGGGACAGGACGAATTCACCCCTCCACTTT. It translates to CASSLRDRTNSPLHF. The complete variable domain, with remaining parts taken from reference TRBV7-9 and TRBJ1-6, reads DTGVSQNPRHKITKRGQNVTFRCDPISEHNRLYWYRQTLGQGPEFLTYFQNEAQLEKSRLLSDRFSAERPKGSFSTLEIQRTEQGDSAMYLCASSLRDRTNSPLHFGNGTRLTVT.

V and J are TRBV7-2 and TRBJ1-1; TRBD1 is a possible D gene (6 bases). V was clipped by 1 base and J by 4 bases, with 10 bases between them. This CDR3 region has 14 residues. The germline CDR1 and CDR2 sequences are SGHTA and FQGNSA. The CDR3: CASSLVQGGTEAFF. CDR3 nucleotide sequence: TGTGCCAGCAGCTTAGTACAGGGAGGCACTGAAGCTTTCTTT.

This clone has more than one count but fewer than ten. The chain links TRBV7-9 to TRBJ2-7; 9 bases align to TRBD1. The V gene end was trimmed by 3 bases and the J gene end by 4 bases; junction bases not matched to a gene: 10. This CDR3 is 16 amino acids long. Germline-derived CDR1 and CDR2 are SEHNR and FQNEAQ (reference sequence). The CDR3 DNA reads as TGTGCCAGCAGCTTTGCCCGGGACAGGGATCAGTACGAGCAGTACTTC. Its translation is CASSFARDRDQYEQYF.

The chain carries TRBV5-4 and TRBJ1-1; 9 bases are shared with TRBD1. The CDR3 contains 16 residues. The germline CDR1 and CDR2 sequences are SGHNT and YYREEE (reference sequence). With 3 bases clipped from V and 1 base from J, the junction kept 7 bases outside the gene matches. CDR3 region: CASSSGQGGRNTEAFF. The CDR3 coding sequence is TGTGCCAGCAGCTCGGGACAGGGAGGTCGGAACACTGAAGCTTTCTTT. The whole variable domain, remainder taken from reference TRBV5-4 and TRBJ1-1, is ETGVTQSPTHLIKTRGQQVTLRCSSQSGHNTVSWYQQALGQGPQFIFQYYREEENGRGNFPPRFSGLQFPNYSSELNVNALELDDSALYLCASSSGQGGRNTEAFFGQGTRLTVV.

This clone was seen just once. Other DNA sequences in the same sample also yield this CDR3. The rearrangement uses TRBV19 and TRBJ1-2; tentative D call: TRBD1 (5 bases). The CDR3 runs 12 residues. The germline gives CDR1 LNHDA, CDR2 SQIVND (reference sequence). V lost 3 bases and J lost 7, with 9 bases in between. The CDR3 coding sequence is TGTGCCAGTAGTATCTTGGGGGGTGGCTACACCTTC. It is translated as CASSILGGGYTF.

The chain joins TRBV5-1 to TRBJ1-2; 7 positions agree with TRBD1. V shed 4 bases and J 4 bases; nucleotides not matched to a gene: 13. Germline assignment: CDR1 SGHRS and CDR2 YFSETQ. The CDR3 spans 16 residues. The DNA for the CDR3 is TGCGCCAGCAGCCGGAAGGAAACGGGACAGAGCTATGGCTACACCTTC. It is translated as CASSRKETGQSYGYTF.

This clone was counted a single time. The gene calls are TRBV7-2 and TRBJ1-4, with TRBD1 matching over 9 bases. Trimming at V came to 5 bases and at J to 5 bases, leaving 6 bases not matched to a gene. CDR1 is SGHTA, CDR2 FQGNSA, per germline. The CDR3 totals 15 residues. CDR3 coding DNA: TGTGCCAGCAGCCCAGGACAGGGGAGGAATGAAAAACTGTTTTTT. Translation: CASSPGQGRNEKLFF.

V usage is TRBV7-9 and J usage is TRBJ2-7; no firm D call. Germline CDR1 and CDR2: SEHNR and FQNEAQ (reference sequence). This CDR3 contains 12 residues. V gave up 4 bases and J gave up 2 bases, with 6 bases separating them. CDR3 bases: TGTGCCAGCAGCTGGGCTACCTACGAGCAGTACTTC. Residues: CASSWATYEQYF.

This chain links TRBV11-2 with TRBJ2-3; D is perhaps TRBD1 (7 bases). CDR3 length: 18 amino acids. Trimming removed 1 base from V and 3 bases from J, with 20 bases in between. CDR1 SGHAT and CDR2 FQNNGV come from the germline V gene. As DNA, the CDR3 is TGTGCCAGCAGCTTAGTCAGAGGGGGCAGGGGGAGGACAGATACGCAGTATTTT. Translation gives CASSLVRGGRGRTDTQYF. The full variable domain, completed using reference TRBV11-2 and TRBJ2-3, is EAGVAQSPRYKIIEKRQSVAFWCNPISGHATLYWYQQILGQGPKLLIQFQNNGVVDDSQLPKDRFSAERLKGVDSTLKIQPAKLEDSAVYLCASSLVRGGRGRTDTQYFGPGTRLTVL.

The chain is built from TRBV18 and TRBJ2-5; TRBD1 is a possible D gene (6 bases). CDR1 and CDR2 from the germline V gene are KGHSH and LQKENI. V lost 3 bases, J lost 2 bases, and 16 bases lay in between. CDR3 length: 16 amino acids. CDR3 loop: CASSPTGQRGQETQYF. In nucleotides, the CDR3 is TGTGCCAGCTCACCGACCGGGCAAAGGGGGCAAGAGACCCAGTACTTC.

The chain uses TRBV6-7 and TRBJ1-2; the D is unclear. TRBV6-7 is labeled an ORF, and its function is uncertain. The CDR3 totals 13 residues. V dropped 6 bases and J dropped 6 bases, with 14 bases sitting between them. This chain's CDR3 is CASRDGSTNGYTF. The CDR3 DNA follows: TGTGCCAGCAGAGACGGATCTACTAATGGCTACACCTTC.

In this sample, this clone turned up once. The chain combines TRBV6-5 with TRBJ2-5; weak D call: TRBD1 (6 bases). Germline loops: CDR1 MNHEY, CDR2 SVGAGI. The V gene lost 5 bases and the J gene lost 5 bases, with 15 bases spanning the gap. The CDR3 runs to 14 residues. Written as DNA, the CDR3 is TGTGCCAGCAGTCAGTCTCAGGGGAAGGAGACCCAGTACTTC. Its translation: CASSQSQGKETQYF.

The chain is built from TRBV4-1 and TRBJ1-4; no firm D call. Germline V gene lookup returns CDR1 MGHRA and CDR2 YSYEKL. The CDR3 consists of 16 residues. Trimming shortened V by 3 bases and J by 0 bases, and 11 bases separated the two germline ends. CDR3 loop: CASSHKSIATNEKLFF. For the CDR3, the DNA is TGCGCCAGCAGCCACAAAAGCATAGCAACTAATGAAAAACTGTTTTTT.

The chain joins TRBV7-9 to TRBJ1-1; TRBD1 agrees at 7 bases. This CDR3 spans 13 amino acids. Germline V lookup: CDR1 SEHNR, CDR2 FQNEAQ (reference sequence). With 4 bases clipped from V and 7 bases from J, the junction kept 6 bases outside the gene matches. The CDR3 spells CASSSRDSVEAFF. As DNA, the CDR3 is TGTGCCAGCAGCTCCCGGGACAGTGTTGAAGCTTTCTTT.

V is TRBV7-2 and J is TRBJ1-1; 8 bases fit TRBD1. The germline CDR1 and CDR2 sequences are SGHTA and FQGNSA. This CDR3 spans 15 amino acids. V lost 1 base, J lost 4 bases, and 5 bases stayed unmatched. CDR3 nucleotide sequence: TGTGCCAGCAGCTTAGTGGCAGGGGGCATCACTGAAGCTTTCTTT. It specifies CASSLVAGGITEAFF.

The chain employs TRBV25-1 and TRBJ1-1, with a possible D match to TRBD1 (5 bases). From germline, CDR1 is MGHDK and CDR2 SYGVNS. V was clipped by 3 bases and J by 0 bases, with 8 bases between them. The CDR3 runs 14 residues. The CDR3 nucleotides are TGTGCCAGCAGTGAGCAGGGAATGAACACTGAAGCTTTCTTT. Its protein is CASSEQGMNTEAFF.

The chain is built from TRBV15 and TRBJ1-1; D remains ambiguous. V lost 3 bases to trimming and J lost 3 bases, with 8 bases between them. The V gene's germline CDR1 is LNHNV and CDR2 YYDKDF (reference sequence). The CDR3 sequence is 13 residues long. DNA for the CDR3: TGTGCCACCAGCAGGAGGGATTACACTGAAGCTTTCTTT. Its protein product is CATSRRDYTEAFF.